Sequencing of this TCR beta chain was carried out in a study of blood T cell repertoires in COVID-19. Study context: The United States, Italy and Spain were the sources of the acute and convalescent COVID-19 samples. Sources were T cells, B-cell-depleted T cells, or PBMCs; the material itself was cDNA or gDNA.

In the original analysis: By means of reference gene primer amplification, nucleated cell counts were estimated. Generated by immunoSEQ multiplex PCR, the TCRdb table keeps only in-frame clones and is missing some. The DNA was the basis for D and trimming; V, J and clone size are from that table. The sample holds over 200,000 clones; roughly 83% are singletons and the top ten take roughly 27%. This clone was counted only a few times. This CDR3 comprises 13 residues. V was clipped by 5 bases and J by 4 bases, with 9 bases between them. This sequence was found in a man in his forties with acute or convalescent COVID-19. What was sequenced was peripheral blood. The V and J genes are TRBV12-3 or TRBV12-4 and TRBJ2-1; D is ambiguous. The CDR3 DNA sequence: TGTGCCAGCAGTCCCCCCGTATACAATGAGCAGTTCTTC. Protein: CASSPPVYNEQFF.